A selection of T cell receptor beta chains follows, all from one sample in a study of shared clonotypes between healthy human individuals. Produced via immunoSEQ multiplex PCR; TCRdb's table is partial and in-frame only. The table lists some 490,000 clones, roughly 80% of them singletons. Sequencing input: PBMCs. The receptors originated from a woman aged 35 to 49 in good health. Some clones in this sample may be carry-over from other donors' samples. CDR3s include the opening cysteine and the closing phenylalanine or tryptophan. The D gene is left open where the match is weak. Size tells how often a clone was seen (once, few, many) or the class of an expanded clone, and some rows leave it out.

v_call	cdr3_length	clone_size	j_call	d_call	cdr3_aa	cdr3_nt
TRBV11-2	15	-	TRBJ2-6	-	CASSLTGSGANVLTF	TGTGCCAGCAGCTTGACAGGCTCTGGGGCCAACGTCCTGACTTTC
TRBV28	15	-	TRBJ1-1	TRBD1	CASTPWDRLATEAFF	TGTGCCAGCACACCTTGGGACAGGTTGGCCACTGAAGCTTTCTTT
TRBV7-3	16	-	TRBJ2-1	TRBD2	CASSSLAGGPRNEQFF	TGTGCCAGCAGCTCATTAGCGGGAGGGCCGAGGAATGAGCAGTTCTTC
TRBV7-9	14	-	TRBJ1-4	TRBD1	CASSKGTGLEKLFF	TGTGCCAGCAGCAAGGGGACAGGACTCGAAAAACTGTTTTTT
TRBV9	16	-	TRBJ2-2	-	CASSVVPSPGTGELFF	TGTGCCAGCAGCGTAGTTCCCTCCCCGGGCACCGGGGAGCTGTTTTTT
TRBV6-5	15	-	TRBJ2-7	TRBD1	CASSYSKGQGYEQYF	TGTGCCAGCAGTTACTCGAAGGGACAGGGGTACGAGCAGTACTTC
TRBV10-1	15	-	TRBJ2-2	-	CASSEFRGIAGELFF	TGCGCCAGCAGTGAGTTCCGCGGGATCGCCGGGGAGCTGTTTTTT
TRBV30	13	-	TRBJ1-5	-	CAWSVSQNQPQHF	TGTGCCTGGAGTGTCAGCCAGAATCAGCCCCAGCATTTT
TRBV6-5	13	-	TRBJ2-3	-	CASSYSPQATQYF	TGTGCCAGCAGTTACTCGCCCCAAGCTACGCAGTATTTT
TRBV4-1	14	once	TRBJ2-7	-	CASSQDWGRNEQYF	TGCGCCAGCAGCCAAGACTGGGGTCGGAACGAGCAGTACTTC
TRBV7-3	12	-	TRBJ2-1	-	CASSFLGNEQFF	TGTGCCAGCAGCTTCCTAGGGAATGAGCAGTTCTTC
TRBV5-1	15	-	TRBJ2-7	-	CASAQLSDVPYEQYF	TGCGCCAGCGCGCAGTTATCGGACGTCCCCTACGAGCAGTACTTC
TRBV11-2	16	-	TRBJ2-7	-	CASSPQTRSLRYEQYF	TGTGCCAGCAGCCCCCAGACCCGATCCCTCAGATACGAGCAGTACTTC
TRBV2	14	-	TRBJ2-4	-	CASSVYGIGNIQYF	TGTGCCAGCAGTGTATACGGGATAGGGAACATTCAGTACTTC
TRBV7-9	15	-	TRBJ1-2	-	CASSRESYGSYGYTF	TGTGCCAGCAGCCGGGAGTCTTATGGGTCTTATGGCTACACCTTC
TRBV5-4	15	-	TRBJ2-7	TRBD1	CASSLQQGAGYEQYF	TGTGCCAGCAGCTTGCAACAGGGGGCGGGATACGAGCAGTACTTC
TRBV6-5	15	few	TRBJ1-1	TRBD1	CASSRTGAGNTEAFF	TGTGCCAGCAGTAGGACAGGGGCCGGGAACACTGAAGCTTTCTTT
TRBV27	15	-	TRBJ2-7	-	CASSPRAASSYEQYF	TGTGCCAGCAGTCCACGGGCAGCCAGCTCCTACGAGCAGTACTTC
TRBV11-2	16	-	TRBJ1-1	TRBD1	CASSYSVGQGNTEAFF	TGTGCCAGCAGCTATAGTGTGGGACAGGGGAACACTGAAGCTTTCTTT
TRBV5-1	15	-	TRBJ2-5	TRBD2	CASCLLAGSGETQYF	TGCGCCAGCTGCCTTCTAGCGGGGAGTGGCGAGACCCAGTACTTC
TRBV2	15	once	TRBJ2-3	TRBD2	CASSEVSGVTDTQYF	TGTGCCAGCAGTGAGGTTAGCGGGGTCACAGATACGCAGTATTTT
TRBV29-1	12	-	TRBJ2-1	-	CSVEESGVEQFF	TGCAGCGTTGAAGAATCTGGTGTCGAGCAGTTCTTC
TRBV18	14	-	TRBJ1-2	-	CATEGDGQGSSYTF	TGTGCCACCGAAGGCGATGGGCAGGGCAGCAGCTACACCTTC
TRBV9	15	-	TRBJ2-3	-	CASSVVGLALDTQYF	TGTGCCAGCAGCGTAGTAGGTCTGGCGTTAGATACGCAGTATTTT
TRBV6-5	15	few	TRBJ2-4	-	CASSYSTGGKNIQYF	TGTGCCAGCAGTTACTCCACCGGGGGCAAAAACATTCAGTACTTC
TRBV28	17	-	TRBJ2-1	TRBD1	CASSLWPTGGEYNEQFF	TGTGCCAGCAGTTTATGGCCGACAGGGGGCGAATACAATGAGCAGTTCTTC
TRBV6-1	14	-	TRBJ2-5	TRBD1	CASSAGTAVETQYF	TGTGCCAGCAGTGCCGGGACAGCCGTAGAGACCCAGTACTTC
TRBV29-1	13	-	TRBJ2-2	-	CSVVGGGAGELFF	TGCAGCGTTGTGGGGGGAGGTGCCGGGGAGCTGTTTTTT
TRBV5-6	18	once	TRBJ2-3	TRBD2	CASSSGLVRGLPGDTQYF	TGTGCCAGCAGTTCAGGACTAGTGAGAGGACTTCCGGGGGATACGCAGTATTTT
TRBV20-1	11	many	TRBJ2-7	-	CSARSDYEQYF	TGCAGTGCTAGATCCGACTACGAGCAGTACTTC